The subject of this entry is one T cell receptor beta chain. Its antigen is currently unknown. The data originate from a study of T cell responses to AZD1222 COVID-19 vaccine. Study-level points and caveats: Among spike-specific TCRs, nearly half reportedly target unmutated variant regions.

Method: immunoSEQ multiplex PCR; TCRdb's copy keeps in-frame clones and lacks some. The sample lists 250,000 to 300,000 clones; 90% to 95% were seen once. CDR1 is MNHEY, CDR2 SMNVEV, per germline (reference sequence). CDR3 length equals 15 residues. The ends were cut back, 6 bases at V and 0 bases at J, with 12 bases in the middle. V gene TRBV27 combines with J gene TRBJ1-3, with D possibly being TRBD1 (5 bases). This receptor was obtained from an adult who received the AZD1222 COVID-19 vaccine. The sample here was peripheral blood, taken 28 days after the second AZD1222 dose. CDR3 sequence reads: CASRTDSHSGNTIYF. As DNA, the CDR3 is TGTGCCAGCAGAACTGACAGTCACTCTGGAAACACCATATATTTT.